One sample yielded the 15 T cell receptor beta chains listed below, sequenced in a study of OX40 agonist ivuxolimab in advanced cancers. Some clones are missing from TCRdb's copy, which holds only in-frame ones; the method was immunoSEQ multiplex PCR. Of some 130,000 clones listed, about nine tenths were seen once; the top ten hold 1.1%. Sequenced here: CD4+ or CD8+ T cells sorted from blood, sampled in a trial of the OX40 agonist ivuxolimab. Receptors were obtained from an adult with an advanced solid tumor such as melanoma, head and neck, liver or kidney cancer.

The J gene is TRBJ1-4, the V gene TRBV28; 8 bases agree with TRBD1. The V gene end was trimmed by 5 bases and the J gene end by 4 bases; junction bases not matched to a gene: 3. Germline loops: CDR1 MDHEN, CDR2 SYDVKM. This CDR3 comprises 14 residues. This CDR3 is CASSVQGGNEKLFF. DNA for the CDR3: TGTGCCAGCAGTGTACAGGGGGGTAATGAAAAACTGTTTTTT.

V gene TRBV19 combines with J gene TRBJ2-1; D unclear. Trimming left V 9 bases short and J 4 bases short, with 13 bases between. CDR1 is LNHDA and CDR2 is SQIVND in the germline V gene (reference sequence). This CDR3 region has 13 residues. CDR3 region: CASGELPYNEQFF. For the CDR3, the DNA is TGTGCCAGCGGAGAACTCCCATACAATGAGCAGTTCTTC.

The rearrangement uses TRBV14 and TRBJ2-1; 10 nucleotides align to TRBD2. The germline gives CDR1 SGHDN, CDR2 FVKESK. CDR3 length equals 17 residues. V dropped 0 bases and J dropped 4; count of bases not matched to a gene: 6. DNA of the CDR3: TGTGCCAGCAGCCAAGAGAGTAGCGGGAGGAGGTACAATGAGCAGTTCTTC. It translates to CASSQESSGRRYNEQFF.

The J gene is TRBJ1-6, the V gene TRBV5-6, with unresolved D. The V end was cut by 4 bases, the J end by 7 bases, with 15 bases between. The CDR3 is 15 residues long. Germline values: CDR1 SGHDT, CDR2 YYEEEE. In DNA form, the CDR3 reads TGTGCCAGCAGCCCTCGGGCCGTTTTAAATTCACCCCTCCACTTT. It codes for CASSPRAVLNSPLHF.

CDR3 residues: CASSSIGTYNGYTF. CDR3 DNA: TGTGCCAGCAGTTCCATCGGGACATATAATGGCTACACCTTC. This rearrangement joins TRBV6-5 to TRBJ1-2; TRBD1 might be the D (6 bases). V was shortened by 4 bases and J by 6 bases, with 15 bases between the two germline ends. The V gene's germline CDR1 is MNHEY and CDR2 SVGAGI. There are 14 residues in the CDR3.

The V call is TRBV19, the J call TRBJ2-7; D possibly corresponds to TRBD1 (6 bases). This CDR3 region has 15 residues. The V gene's germline CDR1 is LNHDA and CDR2 SQIVND (reference sequence). Trimming pared 2 bases from V and 2 bases from J, leaving 13 bases between. The CDR3 sequence: CASSITTGIAYEQYF. The DNA for the CDR3 is TGTGCCAGTAGTATAACGACAGGTATAGCCTACGAGCAGTACTTC.

V usage is TRBV28 and J usage is TRBJ2-1, with TRBD2 matching 8 bases. The CDR3 runs 16 residues. Looked up from germline, CDR1 is MDHEN and CDR2 is SYDVKM. Unmatched junction bases numbered 16, after V lost 7 bases and J lost 8 bases. CDR3 sequence (DNA): TGTGCCAGCACCCATTCGGGCCCAGCGGGAGTGGATGAGCAGTTCTTC. It encodes CASTHSGPAGVDEQFF.

The chain is built from TRBV7-2 and TRBJ2-4; tentatively, D is TRBD1 (7 bases). The CDR3 spans 18 residues. Germline V gene lookup returns CDR1 SGHTA and CDR2 FQGNSA. Trimming took 0 bases from V and 1 from J, leaving 16 bases between them. The CDR3 reads CASSLAGGGGKAKNIQYF. The CDR3 DNA reads TGTGCCAGCAGCTTAGCGGGAGGAGGGGGCAAGGCCAAAAACATTCAGTACTTC.

The chain couples TRBV2 to TRBJ2-4, with D hard to call. V dropped 1 base and J dropped 0 bases, with 4 bases sitting between them. Germline lookup yields CDR1 SNHLY and CDR2 FYNNEI. This CDR3 spans 14 amino acids. CDR3 nucleotide sequence: TGTGCCAGCAGTGAAGACAGAGCCAAAAACATTCAGTACTTC. Translated: CASSEDRAKNIQYF.

On this clone itself: One end of the junction is discordant with germline, which a read error may explain. The chain is built from TRBV11-1 and TRBJ1-2, with D hard to call. CDR3 length: 15 residues. From germline, CDR1 is SGHAT and CDR2 FQDESV (reference sequence). CDR3 in DNA: TGCGCCAGCAGCCAAGCCATCGACGGGAACTATGGCTACACCTTC. Residues: CASSQAIDGNYGYTF.

The J gene is TRBJ1-1, the V gene TRBV6-1; 8 positions match TRBD1. The V gene's germline CDR1 is MNHNS and CDR2 SASEGT. The CDR3 loop spans 15 amino acids. Trimming cost V 4 bases and J 1 base; bases outside gene matches: 5. CDR3: CASSADRVTNTEAFF. The DNA of the CDR3 is TGTGCCAGCAGTGCGGACAGGGTAACGAACACTGAAGCTTTCTTT.

The chain employs TRBV6-6 and TRBJ2-5, with TRBD2 matching 10 bases. Germline V gene sequence: CDR1 MNHNY, CDR2 SVGAGI (reference sequence). This CDR3 has 16 residues. V was clipped by 1 base and J by 5 bases; unmatched bases: 7. CDR3 sequence: CASSYYQAGGGETQYF. The CDR3 DNA is TGTGCCAGCAGTTACTACCAAGCGGGAGGGGGTGAGACCCAGTACTTC.

J is TRBJ2-5 and V is TRBV14, with D tentatively TRBD1 (6 bases). The V and J ends lost 0 bases and 9 bases respectively, with 8 bases between them. Germline V lookup: CDR1 SGHDN, CDR2 FVKESK. The CDR3 has 12 amino acids. The CDR3 region has the DNA TGTGCCAGCAGCCAAGATGCAGGGGCCCAGTACTTC. Its protein is CASSQDAGAQYF.

The CDR3 loop reads CASSLRGGNTGELFF. The CDR3 nucleotides read TGTGCCAGCAGCTTGCGCGGGGGGAACACCGGGGAGCTGTTTTTT. The V call is TRBV5-6, the J call TRBJ2-2, with 7 bases identical to TRBD2. With 1 base clipped from V and 1 base from J, the junction kept 1 base outside the gene matches. The CDR3 sequence is 15 residues long. The germline gives CDR1 SGHDT, CDR2 YYEEEE.

This rearrangement joins TRBV5-1 to TRBJ2-3, with TRBD2 matching over 7 bases. CDR1 and CDR2 (germline): SGHRS, YFSETQ. This CDR3 has 14 amino acids. With 3 bases clipped from V and 4 bases from J, the junction kept 5 bases outside the gene matches. The CDR3 region is CASSSASGPDTQYF. The CDR3 coding sequence is TGCGCCAGCAGCTCGGCTAGCGGCCCAGATACGCAGTATTTT.